The 5 T cell receptor beta chains reported below all come from one sample, sequenced in a study of T-cell reconstitution after alpha-beta-depleted transplantation in children. Construction of the TCRbeta library involved unique molecular identifiers. TCRdb re-called the PCR reads through MiXCR, storing one row per CDR3 protein. The table lists around 600,000 distinct CDR3 sequences, approximately 22% of them singletons. Source: PBMCs, mostly from graft donor cells, taken 360 days after TCRalphabeta/CD19-depleted stem cell transplant. The receptor source for this set is a boy in the first two years of life who had a stem cell transplant for acute myeloid leukemia, so the T cells may come from the graft donor.

This clonotype was counted ten times or more. The V call is TRBV7-2, the J call TRBJ2-4; 10 bases align to TRBD2. With V trimmed by 5 bases and J by 9 bases, 7 bases remained unmatched. Germline V gene lookup returns CDR1 SGHTA and CDR2 FQGNSA. There are 14 residues in the CDR3. CDR3 sequence (DNA): TGTGCCAGCAGCGTCTCTAGCGGGGGTGTCATTCAGTACTTC. Translating gives CASSVSSGGVIQYF. Full variable domain (outside the CDR3, taken from reference TRBV7-2 and TRBJ2-4): GAGVSQSPSNKVTEKGKDVELRCDPISGHTALYWYRQSLGQGLEFLIYFQGNSAPDKSGLPSDRFSAERTGGSVSTLTIQRTQQEDSAVYLCASSVSSGGVIQYFGAGTRLSVL.

For this clonotype: Germline is not matched at one junction end, which may reflect a read error. The chain joins TRBV11-2 to TRBJ2-2, with D perhaps TRBD2 (7 bases). The CDR3 has 19 amino acids. CDR1 SGHAT and CDR2 FQNNGV come from the germline V gene. This CDR3 reads CASTLWRGGRRANTGELFF. The CDR3 bases are TGTGCCAGCACCTTATGGCGCGGGGGCCGTCGGGCGAACACCGGGGAGCTGTTTTTT.

Many counts were recorded for this clonotype. V gene TRBV4-3 combines with J gene TRBJ2-2, with no clear D. This CDR3 comprises 18 residues. V shed 0 bases and J shed 1 base, with 15 bases lying between them. Germline loops: CDR1 LGHNA, CDR2 YSLEER. CDR3 nucleotides: TGCGCCAGCAGCCAAGATATGTGGGCGGTCGAGAACACCGGGGAGCTGTTTTTT. This translates into CASSQDMWAVENTGELFF.

This clonotype came up many times. The chain carries TRBV6-2 or TRBV6-3 and TRBJ2-7; D is undetermined. The CDR3 has 17 residues. Germline V gene lookup returns CDR1 MNHEY and CDR2 SVGEGT. V was cut by 2 bases and J by 3 bases, with 20 bases left in between. The CDR3: CASSYLRTPRNYYEQYF. In nucleotides, the CDR3 is TGTGCCAGCAGTTACCTACGGACCCCACGGAACTACTACGAGCAGTACTTC.

V gene TRBV18 combines with J gene TRBJ1-6; weak D call: TRBD1 (5 bases). CDR3 length: 14 amino acids. Germline values: CDR1 KGHSH, CDR2 LQKENI. Trimming removed 5 bases from V and 5 bases from J, with 10 bases in between. The CDR3 loop is CASSSGTNNSPLHF. The CDR3 bases are TGTGCCAGCTCATCCGGGACCAATAATTCACCCCTCCACTTT.